The 25 T cell receptor beta chains below all came from one sample that was sequenced in a study of CD8 T cells in ankylosing spondylitis. TCRdb itself ran the 5' RACE reads through MiXCR, one entry per CDR3 protein. The sample holds fewer than 250,000 distinct CDR3 sequences, 10% to 13% seen once. Sample: blood, either unsorted or a sorted T cell fraction (not recorded which). Receptors were obtained from a male donor with ankylosing spondylitis or in good health (not recorded which).

This clonotype has a handful of counts. The V call is TRBV11-1, the J call TRBJ2-7; TRBD1 matches at 9 bases. Germline-derived CDR1 and CDR2 are SGHAT and FQDESV (reference sequence). The CDR3 contains 20 residues. The V gene end was trimmed by 4 bases and the J gene end by 5 bases; junction bases not matched to a gene: 24. CDR3 residues: CASSSPKRFTGTGFEDEQYF. The CDR3 DNA reads as TGTGCCAGCAGCTCCCCCAAACGTTTCACCGGGACAGGGTTCGAGGACGAGCAGTACTTC.

This clonotype was picked up many times. The V call is TRBV20-1, the J call TRBJ1-1; D is undetermined. This CDR3 spans 12 amino acids. The germline V gene has CDR1 DFQATT and CDR2 SNEGSKA (reference sequence). Trimming took off 6 bases at V and 0 bases at J, with 8 bases between the two ends. The CDR3 sequence: CSAPRLNTEAFF. The CDR3 DNA follows: TGCAGTGCCCCTAGGCTGAACACTGAAGCTTTCTTT.

This clonotype was picked up many times. This sequence joins TRBV7-7 and TRBJ2-5; D possibly corresponds to TRBD2 (6 bases). CDR3 length: 15 residues. Germline V CDR1 and CDR2: SSHAT, FNYEAQ (reference sequence). Trimming cost V 1 base and J 1 base, with 10 bases left between them. CDR3 residues: CASSLVLGGQETQYF. DNA for the CDR3: TGTGCCAGCAGCTTAGTTCTGGGGGGCCAAGAGACCCAGTACTTC.

In this sample, this clonotype turned up many times. The chain combines TRBV20-1 with TRBJ1-2; 8 bases align to TRBD1. The CDR3 contains 15 residues. V shed 6 bases and J 4 bases; nucleotides not matched to a gene: 13. Germline-derived CDR1 and CDR2 are DFQATT and SNEGSKA (reference sequence). The CDR3 reads CSASESDRGSYGYTF. The DNA of the CDR3 is TGCAGTGCCTCAGAATCAGACAGGGGAAGCTATGGCTACACCTTC.

This clonotype was observed many times. The gene calls are TRBV25-1 and TRBJ1-1; perhaps TRBD1 as D (6 bases). Between the trimmed V and J ends, which lost 5 bases and 0 bases, there was a span of 13 bases. This CDR3 contains 15 residues. Germline CDR1 reads MGHDK; CDR2 reads SYGVNS. CDR3 protein: CASSLPGTLNTEAFF. The DNA for the CDR3 is TGTGCCAGCAGTCTCCCCGGGACACTGAACACTGAAGCTTTCTTT.

This clonotype occurred many times. The gene calls are TRBV5-1 and TRBJ1-1, with D unclear. V lost 1 base and J 1 base, leaving 8 bases between the germline ends. The CDR3 is 14 residues long. In germline, CDR1 is SGHRS, CDR2 YFSETQ. The CDR3 coding sequence is TGCGCCAGCAGCTTGTTTACACGGAACACTGAAGCTTTCTTT. This translates into CASSLFTRNTEAFF.

This chain links TRBV7-2 with TRBJ1-1, with D perhaps matching TRBD1 (6 bases). Germline V CDR1 and CDR2: SGHTA, FQGNSA. The V gene lost 2 bases and the J gene lost 7 bases, with 17 bases spanning the gap. The CDR3 covers 15 residues. The CDR3 region has the DNA TGTGCCAGCAGCTTACGGGGGGCGGTAGAGGATGAAGCTTTCTTT. Protein sequence: CASSLRGAVEDEAFF. Based on the CDR3 plus reference TRBV7-2 and TRBJ1-1, the full variable domain is GAGVSQSPSNKVTEKGKDVELRCDPISGHTALYWYRQSLGQGLEFLIYFQGNSAPDKSGLPSDRFSAERTGGSVSTLTIQRTQQEDSAVYLCASSLRGAVEDEAFFGQGTRLTVV.

About this clonotype: A much bigger clone sits one base away, suggesting this may be a read error. The chain carries TRBV30 and TRBJ1-1, with D hard to call. In germline, CDR1 is GTSNPN, CDR2 SVGIG (reference sequence). The length of the CDR3 is 13 residues. The CDR3 sequence is CTYQRQANTEAFF. The CDR3 DNA follows: TGTACGTATCAGCGGCAGGCGAACACTGAAGCTTTCTTT.

This clonotype was seen ten or more times. This sequence joins TRBV4-1 and TRBJ2-1, with 9 nucleotides matching TRBD1. CDR1 is MGHRA and CDR2 is YSYEKL in the germline V gene. Germline trimming cut 0 bases from V and 9 bases from J; bases unmatched to any gene: 6. The CDR3 is 15 amino acids. Here the CDR3 DNA reads TGCGCCAGCAGCCAAGACGGGACAGGGTCGGGTGAGCAGTTCTTC. Translation: CASSQDGTGSGEQFF.

The chain has TRBV11-2 and TRBJ2-1; 7 bases are shared with TRBD2. The CDR3 extends over 15 amino acids. The germline gives CDR1 SGHAT, CDR2 FQNNGV. The V and J ends lost 1 base and 8 bases, in that order; junction bases with no gene match: 8. CDR3 protein: CASSLGLADKDEQFF. The DNA for the CDR3 is TGTGCCAGCAGCTTAGGGCTAGCGGATAAAGATGAGCAGTTCTTC.

Only one count was recorded for this clonotype. Being one base from a much bigger clone, this may be a read error. The J gene is TRBJ2-1, the V gene TRBV12-3 or TRBV12-4, with unresolved D. Trimming took off 6 bases at V and 6 bases at J, with 9 bases between the two ends. The CDR3 totals 12 residues. The CDR3 here is CASRLISNEQFF. CDR3 nucleotides: TGTGCCAGCAGGTTGATAAGCAATGAGCAGTTCTTC.

This clonotype was seen many times. This chain links TRBV4-2 with TRBJ2-1; 15 nucleotides line up with TRBD2. Germline CDR1 is LGHNA and CDR2 is YNFKEQ. Trimming cost V 2 bases and J 4 bases; bases outside gene matches: 9. The CDR3 has 19 amino acids. The CDR3 coding sequence is TGTGCCAGCAGCCAAAAGAGAGGGACTAGCGGGAGGCCTTACAATGAGCAGTTCTTC. Amino acid sequence: CASSQKRGTSGRPYNEQFF.

This clonotype came up many times. The V and J genes are TRBV4-2 and TRBJ1-1; D is uncertain. V was cut by 1 base and J by 4 bases, with 16 bases left in between. The CDR3 is 16 amino acids. The germline V gene encodes CDR1 LGHNA and CDR2 YNFKEQ. The CDR3, as DNA: TGTGCCAGCAGCCAAGTCGAAACTACTCTGGGCACTGAAGCTTTCTTT. Protein sequence: CASSQVETTLGTEAFF.

This clonotype was detected ten times or more. The CDR3 coding sequence is TGTGCCAGCAGCTTAGCGGGAATCTACACCGGGGAGCTGTTTTTT. Amino acids: CASSLAGIYTGELFF. This chain uses TRBV5-6 with TRBJ2-2, with 7 bases that match TRBD2. The CDR3 contains 15 residues. Germline V gives CDR1 SGHDT, CDR2 YYEEEE. Trimming cost V 2 bases and J 3 bases; bases outside gene matches: 4.

The J gene is TRBJ2-3, the V gene TRBV10-1; D perhaps matches TRBD2 (6 bases). The germline V gene has CDR1 WNHNN and CDR2 SYGVQD (reference sequence). The CDR3 loop spans 14 amino acids. V was shortened by 0 bases and J by 8 bases, with 12 bases between the two germline ends. The DNA of the CDR3 is TGCGCCAGCAGTGAGTCCTGGGGGGTCGGTACGCAGTATTTT. Amino acids: CASSESWGVGTQYF.

CDR3 sequence (DNA): TGCGCCAGCACCGGCACCCTCTCCTACGAGCAGTACTTC. Translation gives CASTGTLSYEQYF. V gene TRBV5-1 combines with J gene TRBJ2-7, with D hard to call. Germline lookup yields CDR1 SGHRS and CDR2 YFSETQ. V shed 6 bases and J shed 0 bases, with 10 bases lying between them. The CDR3 totals 13 residues.

This clonotype was detected many times. The J gene is TRBJ2-7, the V gene TRBV4-1; D is undetermined. The germline V and J ends were trimmed by 5 bases and 6 bases, with 11 bases remaining between them. The germline gives CDR1 MGHRA, CDR2 YSYEKL. There are 12 residues in the CDR3. The CDR3 here is CASSVTPSEQYF. The DNA for the CDR3 is TGCGCCAGCAGCGTCACACCATCCGAGCAGTACTTC.

This clonotype was detected many times. The chain recombines TRBV7-2 with TRBJ2-3, with D possibly TRBD1 on 5 matching bases. The CDR3 is made up of 15 amino acids. V gave up 2 bases and J gave up 4 bases, with 13 bases separating them. CDR1 and CDR2 from the germline V gene are SGHTA and FQGNSA. In DNA form, the CDR3 reads TGTGCCAGCAGCTTAAGGGCTCAGGGCCCAGATACGCAGTATTTT. This encodes CASSLRAQGPDTQYF.

V usage is TRBV30 and J usage is TRBJ1-5; D uncertain. Trimming took 2 bases from V and 6 from J, leaving 20 bases between them. There are 16 residues in the CDR3. Germline assignment: CDR1 GTSNPN and CDR2 SVGIG (reference sequence). Here the CDR3 reads CAWSSLGNSAGQPQHF. DNA of the CDR3: TGTGCCTGGAGTTCCCTGGGGAATTCGGCAGGTCAGCCCCAGCATTTT.

This clonotype occurred many times. V gene TRBV20-1 combines with J gene TRBJ1-2, with 10 bases identical to TRBD1. This CDR3 is 13 amino acids long. Germline-derived CDR1 and CDR2 are DFQATT and SNEGSKA (reference sequence). With 5 bases clipped from V and 7 bases from J, the junction kept 7 bases outside the gene matches. Here the CDR3 reads CSAAGTGASGYTF. The CDR3, as DNA: TGCAGTGCTGCCGGGACAGGGGCGAGTGGCTACACCTTC.

This clonotype was observed many times. The chain employs TRBV20-1 and TRBJ1-2; 9 nucleotides align to TRBD1. Germline CDR1 and CDR2: DFQATT and SNEGSKA (reference sequence). V gave up 7 bases and J gave up 2 bases; unmatched junction bases: 5. This CDR3 contains 13 residues. CDR3 DNA sequence: TGCAGTGTACCGACAGGGGGGAACTATGGCTACACCTTC. Residues: CSVPTGGNYGYTF.

In its sample, this clonotype was seen a few times. The V gene is TRBV6-1, the J gene TRBJ2-5, with D possibly TRBD2 on 6 matching bases. CDR1 MNHNS and CDR2 SASEGT come from the germline V gene. The V and J ends lost 3 bases and 2 bases respectively, with 10 bases between them. CDR3 length: 14 residues. CDR3 sequence reads: CASSDGGIQETQYF. CDR3 sequence (DNA): TGTGCCAGCAGTGATGGGGGGATACAAGAGACCCAGTACTTC.

In its sample, this clonotype was seen many times. The rearrangement joins TRBV12-3 or TRBV12-4 to TRBJ1-4, with TRBD1 as a possible D gene (6 bases). CDR3 size: 14 residues. Trimming shortened V by 3 bases and J by 5 bases, and 10 bases separated the two germline ends. The CDR3 loop reads CASSFKQGNEKLFF. CDR3 nucleotide sequence: TGTGCCAGCAGTTTCAAACAGGGAAATGAAAAACTGTTTTTT.

V is TRBV12-3 or TRBV12-4 and J is TRBJ2-2, with 9 bases lining up with TRBD1. The CDR3 sequence is 19 residues long. The V gene end was trimmed by 5 bases and the J gene end by 7 bases; junction bases not matched to a gene: 20. The CDR3 reads CASSPGDYRGTGIGGELFF. The CDR3 DNA reads as TGTGCCAGCAGTCCAGGGGACTATCGGGGGACAGGGATCGGCGGGGAGCTGTTTTTT.

This clonotype has ten or more counts. The chain joins TRBV4-1 to TRBJ1-3; the D is unclear. CDR1 is MGHRA and CDR2 is YSYEKL in the germline V gene. CDR3 length: 17 amino acids. Trimming shortened V by 1 base and J by 8 bases, and 21 bases separated the two germline ends. CDR3 bases: TGCGCCAGCAGCCAAGGACCGTCCTCCCCATTTTCGGACACCATATATTTT. It is translated as CASSQGPSSPFSDTIYF.